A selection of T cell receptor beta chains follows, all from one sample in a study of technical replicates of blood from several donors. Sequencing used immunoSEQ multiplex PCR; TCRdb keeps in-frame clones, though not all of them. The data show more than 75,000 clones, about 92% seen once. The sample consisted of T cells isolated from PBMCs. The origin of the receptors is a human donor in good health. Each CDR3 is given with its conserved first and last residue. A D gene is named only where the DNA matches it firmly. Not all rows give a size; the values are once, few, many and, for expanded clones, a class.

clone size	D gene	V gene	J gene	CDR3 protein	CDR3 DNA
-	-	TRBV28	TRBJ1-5	CASSLSGGSDQPQHF	TGTGCCAGCAGTTTATCTGGGGGCAGCGATCAGCCCCAGCATTTT
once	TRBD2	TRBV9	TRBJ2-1	CASSVETSGSGQFF	TGTGCCAGCAGCGTAGAGACTAGCGGGAGTGGGCAGTTCTTC
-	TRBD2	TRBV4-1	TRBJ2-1	CASSRHTGTSGGRSYNEQFF	TGCGCCAGCAGCCGACACACCGGGACTAGCGGGGGGCGGTCCTACAATGAGCAGTTCTTC
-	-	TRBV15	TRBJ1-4	CATSREVLGAAEKLFF	TGTGCCACCAGCCGCGAAGTTCTGGGGGCCGCGGAAAAACTGTTTTTT
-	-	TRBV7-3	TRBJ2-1	CASSALFGGYNEQFF	TGTGCCAGCAGTGCTCTTTTCGGCGGCTACAATGAGCAGTTCTTC
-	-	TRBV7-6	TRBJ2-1	CASSLRIGGSANEQFF	TGTGCCAGCAGCCTACGAATCGGGGGATCGGCCAATGAGCAGTTCTTC
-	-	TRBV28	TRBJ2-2	CASSFRVNTGELFF	TGTGCCAGCAGTTTTCGGGTGAACACCGGGGAGCTGTTTTTT
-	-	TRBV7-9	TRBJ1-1	CASSLRSDTEAFF	TGTGCCAGCAGCTTAAGAAGCGACACTGAAGCTTTCTTT
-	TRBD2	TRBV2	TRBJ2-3	CASSGDPGLAGEYTQYF	TGTGCCAGCAGTGGAGATCCGGGACTAGCGGGAGAATATACGCAGTATTTT
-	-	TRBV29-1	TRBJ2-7	CSVVPARSYEQYF	TGCAGCGTTGTTCCCGCTAGATCCTACGAGCAGTACTTC
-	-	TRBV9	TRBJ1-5	CAISPYSNQPQHF	TGTGCCATCAGTCCCTATAGCAATCAGCCCCAGCATTTT
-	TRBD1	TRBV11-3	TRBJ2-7	CASGRGLSYEQYF	TGTGCCAGCGGCAGGGGGCTCTCCTACGAGCAGTACTTC
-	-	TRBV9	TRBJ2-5	CASSLRQAVVETQYF	TGTGCCAGCAGCCTACGACAGGCTGTCGTAGAGACCCAGTACTTC
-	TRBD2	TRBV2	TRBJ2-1	CASRTGLAANEQFF	TGTGCCAGCAGGACGGGACTAGCGGCCAATGAGCAGTTCTTC
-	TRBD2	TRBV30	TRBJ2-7	CAWTRQAGGEQYF	TGTGCCTGGACTCGGCAGGCGGGGGGGGAGCAGTACTTC
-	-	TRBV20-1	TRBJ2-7	CSARLSEQYF	TGCAGTGCTAGGCTATCCGAGCAGTACTTC
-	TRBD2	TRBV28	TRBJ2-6	CASREGTGANVLTF	TGTGCCAGCCGGGAGGGAACTGGGGCCAACGTCCTGACTTTC
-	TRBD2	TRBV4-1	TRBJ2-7	CASSQEAPLAGGSYEQYF	TGCGCCAGCAGCCAAGAGGCCCCCTTAGCGGGAGGCTCCTACGAGCAGTACTTC
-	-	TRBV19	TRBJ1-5	CASSNSGNQPQHF	TGTGCCAGTAGTAATTCGGGAAATCAGCCCCAGCATTTT
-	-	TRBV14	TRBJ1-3	CASSQDLFSGNTIYF	TGTGCCAGCAGCCAAGATCTCTTCTCTGGAAACACCATATATTTT
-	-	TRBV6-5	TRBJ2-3	CASSYWGLGTDTQYF	TGTGCCAGCAGTTATTGGGGGCTAGGCACAGATACGCAGTATTTT
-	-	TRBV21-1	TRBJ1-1	CASSNYTGPNTEAFF	TGTGCCAGCAGCAATTACACAGGCCCGAACACTGAAGCTTTCTTT
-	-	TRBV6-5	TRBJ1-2	CASRRGNYGYTF	TGTGCCAGTCGGCGGGGGAACTATGGCTACACCTTC
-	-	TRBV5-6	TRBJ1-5	CASSPEGVGEEGNQPQHF	TGTGCCAGCAGCCCTGAAGGGGTTGGGGAAGAGGGCAATCAGCCCCAGCATTTT
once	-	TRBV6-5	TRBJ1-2	CASSLGHSHHGYTF	TGTGCCAGCAGCCTCGGACATAGTCACCATGGCTACACCTTC
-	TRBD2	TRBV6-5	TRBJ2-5	CATRQERGGRETQYF	TGTGCCACCAGACAAGAGCGCGGGGGACGGGAGACCCAGTACTTC
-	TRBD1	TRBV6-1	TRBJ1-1	CASSEKGANTEAFF	TGTGCCAGCAGTGAAAAGGGGGCGAACACTGAAGCTTTCTTT
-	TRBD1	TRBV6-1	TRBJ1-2	CASSATGDYGYTF	TGTGCCAGCAGTGCGACAGGGGACTATGGCTACACCTTC
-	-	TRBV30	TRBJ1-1	CAWRINLYGDTEAFF	TGTGCCTGGAGGATCAACCTTTACGGGGACACTGAAGCTTTCTTT
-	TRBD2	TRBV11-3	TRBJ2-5	CASSLITAGGEETQYF	TGTGCCAGCAGCTTAATAACCGCGGGAGGCGAAGAGACCCAGTACTTC
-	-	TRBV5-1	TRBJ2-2	CASSSRQNTGELFF	TGCGCCAGCAGCTCACGACAGAACACCGGGGAGCTGTTTTTT
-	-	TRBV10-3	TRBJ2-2	CAIRQANTGELFF	TGTGCCATCAGACAGGCTAACACCGGGGAGCTGTTTTTT
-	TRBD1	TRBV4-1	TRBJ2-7	CASSPRGQGVYEQYF	TGCGCCAGCAGCCCTCGAGGACAGGGGGTTTACGAGCAGTACTTC
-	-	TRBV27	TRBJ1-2	CASSTTENYGYTF	TGTGCCAGCAGTACAACAGAGAACTATGGCTACACCTTC
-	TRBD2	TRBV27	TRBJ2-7	CASSFGAGIYEQYF	TGTGCCAGCAGTTTTGGAGCGGGAATCTACGAGCAGTACTTC
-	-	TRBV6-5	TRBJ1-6	CATQRGFSYNSPLHF	TGTGCCACACAGAGGGGGTTTTCCTATAATTCACCCCTCCACTTT
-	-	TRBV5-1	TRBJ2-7	CASSFRVPISYEQYF	TGCGCCAGCAGCTTCCGGGTCCCCATCTCCTACGAGCAGTACTTC
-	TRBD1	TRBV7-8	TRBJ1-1	CASSLDRGGGRGTEAFF	TGTGCCAGCAGCTTAGACAGGGGGGGAGGTCGCGGCACTGAAGCTTTCTTT
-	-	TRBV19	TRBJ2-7	CASSPSSGTYEQYF	TGTGCCAGTAGCCCCTCGAGCGGTACCTACGAGCAGTACTTC
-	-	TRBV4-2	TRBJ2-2	CASSQDFVTANTGELFF	TGTGCCAGCAGCCAAGATTTTGTGACAGCGAACACCGGGGAGCTGTTTTTT
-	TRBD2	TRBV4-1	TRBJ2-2	CASSHPSGTNTGELFF	TGCGCCAGCAGCCACCCTAGCGGGACGAACACCGGGGAGCTGTTTTTT
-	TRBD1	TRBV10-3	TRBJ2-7	CTAGTGTGYDEQYF	TGTACCGCGGGAACCGGGACAGGGTACGACGAGCAGTACTTC
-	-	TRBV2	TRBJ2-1	CASTAGGEQFF	TGTGCCAGCACCGCCGGGGGTGAGCAGTTCTTC
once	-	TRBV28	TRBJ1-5	CASVGGDQPQHF	TGTGCCAGCGTAGGGGGGGATCAGCCCCAGCATTTT
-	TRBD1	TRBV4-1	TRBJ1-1	CASSQGPGGWTEAFF	TGCGCCAGCAGCCAAGGCCCAGGGGGATGGACTGAAGCTTTCTTT
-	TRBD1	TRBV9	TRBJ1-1	CASSVSGTGGTEAFF	TGTGCCAGCAGCGTCTCCGGGACAGGGGGAACTGAAGCTTTCTTT
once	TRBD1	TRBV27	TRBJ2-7	CASSLIPTGAALRDYEQYF	TGTGCCAGCAGTTTAATCCCGACAGGGGCCGCCTTGAGGGACTACGAGCAGTACTTC
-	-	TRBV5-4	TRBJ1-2	CASTTYRTGLGVADYGYTF	TGTGCCAGCACCACATACAGAACAGGGTTGGGTGTAGCCGACTATGGCTACACCTTC
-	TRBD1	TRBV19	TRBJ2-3	CASWDRGSTDTQYF	TGTGCCAGCTGGGACAGGGGCTCCACAGATACGCAGTATTTT
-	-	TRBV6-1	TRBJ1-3	CASSSRTARNTIYF	TGTGCCAGCAGCTCCCGGACAGCGAGAAACACCATATATTTT